These 2 T cell receptor beta chains came from one sample sequenced in a study of Ad26.COV2.S vaccination and SARS-CoV-2 variants. This table comes from immunoSEQ multiplex PCR, and its TCRdb copy is limited to in-frame clones, with some not included. This sample has about 460,000 clones; roughly 87% occur once, and the top ten carry more than 1.5%. Treatment defined: 15 to 20 received Ad26.COV2.S at low or high dose, single or two shots; several received placebo; per-sample allocation not given. Sample collection was performed on day 63 after the first vaccine or placebo injection. Here the sequenced sample was peripheral blood, taken in a trial of Ad26.COV2.S vaccine versus placebo. These receptors all come from a person aged 18 to 59 who received the Ad26.COV2.S COVID-19 vaccine or a placebo.

This chain connects TRBV19 to TRBJ2-2; D not certain. Germline V gene lookup returns CDR1 LNHDA and CDR2 SQIVND (reference sequence). The CDR3 loop spans 12 amino acids. Trimming shortened V by 6 bases and J by 6 bases, and 8 bases separated the two germline ends. As DNA, the CDR3 is TGTGCCAGTAGAAATGGGGCCGGGGAGCTGTTTTTT. Its translation: CASRNGAGELFF. Filled out from reference TRBV19 and TRBJ2-2, the complete variable domain reads DGGITQSPKYLFRKEGQNVTLSCEQNLNHDAMYWYRQDPGQGLRLIYYSQIVNDFQKGDIAEGYSVSREKKESFPLTVTSAQKNPTAFYLCASRNGAGELFFGEGSRLTVL.

The chain has TRBV6-5 and TRBJ2-2, with 7 bases matching TRBD2. The CDR3 sequence is 14 residues long. The trim removed 6 bases at V and 5 bases at J, leaving 6 bases unmatched. The V gene's germline CDR1 is MNHEY and CDR2 SVGAGI. The CDR3 nucleotides read TGTGCCAGCAGAGGGAGGGATCGGACCGGGGAGCTGTTTTTT. Its protein is CASRGRDRTGELFF.